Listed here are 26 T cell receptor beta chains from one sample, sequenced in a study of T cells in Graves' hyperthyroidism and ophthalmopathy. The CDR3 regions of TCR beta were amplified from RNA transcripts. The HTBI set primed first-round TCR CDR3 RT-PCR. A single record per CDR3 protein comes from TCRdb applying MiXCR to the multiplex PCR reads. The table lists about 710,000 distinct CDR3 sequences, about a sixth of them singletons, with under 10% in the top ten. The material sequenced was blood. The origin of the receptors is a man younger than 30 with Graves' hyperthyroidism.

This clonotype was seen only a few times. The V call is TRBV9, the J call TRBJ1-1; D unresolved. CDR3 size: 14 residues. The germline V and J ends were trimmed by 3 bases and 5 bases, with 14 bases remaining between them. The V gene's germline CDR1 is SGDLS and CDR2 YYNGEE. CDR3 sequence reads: CASSGGHRRTEAFF. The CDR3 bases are TGTGCCAGCAGCGGGGGTCACCGTCGGACTGAAGCTTTCTTT.

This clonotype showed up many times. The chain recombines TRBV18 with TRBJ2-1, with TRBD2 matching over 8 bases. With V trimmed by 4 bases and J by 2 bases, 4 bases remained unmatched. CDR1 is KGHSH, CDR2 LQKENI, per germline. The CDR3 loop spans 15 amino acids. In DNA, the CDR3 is TGTGCCAGCTCACTAGTAGCGGGAACCTACAATGAGCAGTTCTTC. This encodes CASSLVAGTYNEQFF.

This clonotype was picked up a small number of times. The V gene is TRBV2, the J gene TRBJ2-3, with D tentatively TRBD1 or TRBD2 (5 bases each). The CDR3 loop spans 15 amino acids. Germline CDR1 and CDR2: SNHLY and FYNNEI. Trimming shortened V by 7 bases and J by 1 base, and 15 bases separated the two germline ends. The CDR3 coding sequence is TGTGCCAGCACCCCCAGGGACGGGGGCACAGATACGCAGTATTTT. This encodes CASTPRDGGTDTQYF.

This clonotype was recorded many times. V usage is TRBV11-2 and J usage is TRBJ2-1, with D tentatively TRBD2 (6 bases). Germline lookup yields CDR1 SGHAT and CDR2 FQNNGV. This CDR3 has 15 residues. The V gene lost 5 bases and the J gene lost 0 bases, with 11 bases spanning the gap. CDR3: CASSPGGTSYNEQFF. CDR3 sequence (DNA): TGTGCCAGCAGCCCCGGCGGGACCTCCTACAATGAGCAGTTCTTC.

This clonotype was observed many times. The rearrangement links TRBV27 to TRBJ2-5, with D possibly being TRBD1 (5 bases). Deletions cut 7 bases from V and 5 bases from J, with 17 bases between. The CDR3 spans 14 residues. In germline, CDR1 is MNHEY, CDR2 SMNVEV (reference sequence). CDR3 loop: CASKKDSVGETQYF. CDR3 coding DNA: TGTGCCAGCAAAAAAGACAGCGTAGGCGAGACCCAGTACTTC.

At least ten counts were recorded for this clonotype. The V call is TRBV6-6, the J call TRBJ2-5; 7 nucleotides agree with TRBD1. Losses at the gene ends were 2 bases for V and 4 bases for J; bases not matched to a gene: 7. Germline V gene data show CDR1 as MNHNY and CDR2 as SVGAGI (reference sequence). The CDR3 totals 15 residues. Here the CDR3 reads CASSYVGTVGETQYF. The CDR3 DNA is TGTGCCAGCAGTTACGTGGGGACAGTAGGAGAGACCCAGTACTTC.

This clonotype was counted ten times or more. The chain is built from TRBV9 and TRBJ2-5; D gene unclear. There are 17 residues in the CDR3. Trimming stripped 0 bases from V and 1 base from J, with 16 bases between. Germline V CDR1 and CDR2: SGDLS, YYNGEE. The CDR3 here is CASSVAVGSGGQETQYF. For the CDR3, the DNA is TGTGCCAGCAGCGTAGCCGTAGGGTCAGGTGGCCAAGAGACCCAGTACTTC.

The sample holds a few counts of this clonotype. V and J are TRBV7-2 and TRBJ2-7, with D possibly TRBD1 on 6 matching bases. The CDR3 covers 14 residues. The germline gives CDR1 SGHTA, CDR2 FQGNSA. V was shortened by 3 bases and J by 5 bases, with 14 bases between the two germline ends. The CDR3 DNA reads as TGTGCCAGCAGCTTCGATCTGGGGGCAAACGAGCAGTACTTC. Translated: CASSFDLGANEQYF.

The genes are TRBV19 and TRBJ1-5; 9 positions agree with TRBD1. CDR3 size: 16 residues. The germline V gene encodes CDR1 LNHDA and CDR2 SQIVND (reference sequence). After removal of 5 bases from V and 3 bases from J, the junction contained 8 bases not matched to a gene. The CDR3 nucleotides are TGTGCCAGTAGTTCGGGGACAGGGCCATTCAATCAGCCCCAGCATTTT. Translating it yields CASSSGTGPFNQPQHF. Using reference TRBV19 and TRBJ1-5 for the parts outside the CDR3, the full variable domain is DGGITQSPKYLFRKEGQNVTLSCEQNLNHDAMYWYRQDPGQGLRLIYYSQIVNDFQKGDIAEGYSVSREKKESFPLTVTSAQKNPTAFYLCASSSGTGPFNQPQHFGDGTRLSIL.

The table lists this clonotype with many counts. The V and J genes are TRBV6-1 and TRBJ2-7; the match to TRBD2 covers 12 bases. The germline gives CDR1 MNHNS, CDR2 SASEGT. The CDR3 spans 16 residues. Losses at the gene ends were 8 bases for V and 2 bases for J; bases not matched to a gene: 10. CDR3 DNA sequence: TGTGCCAGCTACTCGGCGGCTAGCGGGAGGGCCTACGAGCAGTACTTC. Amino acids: CASYSAASGRAYEQYF.

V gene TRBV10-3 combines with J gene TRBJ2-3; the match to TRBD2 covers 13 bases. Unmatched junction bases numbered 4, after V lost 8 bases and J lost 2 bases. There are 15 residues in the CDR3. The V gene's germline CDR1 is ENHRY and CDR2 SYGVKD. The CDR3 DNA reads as TGTGCCATCGGGGGACTAGCGGGACTCACAGATACGCAGTATTTT. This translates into CAIGGLAGLTDTQYF.

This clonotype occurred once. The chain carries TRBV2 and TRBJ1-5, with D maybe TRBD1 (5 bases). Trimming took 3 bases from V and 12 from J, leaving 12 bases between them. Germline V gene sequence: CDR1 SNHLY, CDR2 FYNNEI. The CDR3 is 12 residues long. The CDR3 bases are TGTGCCAGCAGTGATATCCGGGGCTTCCAGCATTTT. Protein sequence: CASSDIRGFQHF.

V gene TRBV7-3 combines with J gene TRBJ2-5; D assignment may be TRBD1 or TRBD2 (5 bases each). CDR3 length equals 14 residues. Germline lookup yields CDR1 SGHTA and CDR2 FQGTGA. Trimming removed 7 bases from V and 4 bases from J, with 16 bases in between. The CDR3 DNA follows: TGTGCCAGCACCCCCCGGGACCCTAGAGAGACCCAGTACTTC. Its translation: CASTPRDPRETQYF.

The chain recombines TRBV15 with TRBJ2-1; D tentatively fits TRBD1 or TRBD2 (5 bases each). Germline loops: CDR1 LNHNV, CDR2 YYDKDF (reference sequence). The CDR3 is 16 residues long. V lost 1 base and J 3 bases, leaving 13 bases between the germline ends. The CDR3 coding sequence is TGTGCCACCAGCAGAGTTAAGGGGACCGTCTACAATGAGCAGTTCTTC. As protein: CATSRVKGTVYNEQFF.

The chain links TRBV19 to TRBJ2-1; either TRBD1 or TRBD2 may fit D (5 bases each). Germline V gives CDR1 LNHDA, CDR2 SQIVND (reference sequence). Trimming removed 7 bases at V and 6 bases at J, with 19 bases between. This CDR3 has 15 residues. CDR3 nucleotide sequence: TGTGCCAGTACTAAGGGACGAGAGCAACGCAATGAGCAGTTCTTC. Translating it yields CASTKGREQRNEQFF.

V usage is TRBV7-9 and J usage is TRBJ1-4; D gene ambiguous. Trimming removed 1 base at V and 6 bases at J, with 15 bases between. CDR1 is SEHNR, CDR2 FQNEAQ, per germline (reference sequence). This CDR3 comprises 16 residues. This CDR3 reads CASSLVGRRRDEKLFF. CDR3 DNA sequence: TGTGCCAGCAGCTTAGTTGGACGTAGGAGGGATGAAAAACTGTTTTTT.

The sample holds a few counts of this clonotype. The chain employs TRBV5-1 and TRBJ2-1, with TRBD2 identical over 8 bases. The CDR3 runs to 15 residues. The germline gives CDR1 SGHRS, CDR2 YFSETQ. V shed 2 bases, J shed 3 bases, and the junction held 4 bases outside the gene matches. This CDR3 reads CASSLSGGDYNEQFF. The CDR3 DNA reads TGCGCCAGCAGCTTAAGCGGGGGCGACTACAATGAGCAGTTCTTC.

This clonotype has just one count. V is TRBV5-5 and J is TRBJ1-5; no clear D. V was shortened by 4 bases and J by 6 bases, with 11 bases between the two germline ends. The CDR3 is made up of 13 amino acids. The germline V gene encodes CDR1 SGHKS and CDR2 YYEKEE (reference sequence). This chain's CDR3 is CASSPQVGQPQHF. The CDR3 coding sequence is TGTGCCAGCAGCCCCCAGGTGGGTCAGCCCCAGCATTTT.

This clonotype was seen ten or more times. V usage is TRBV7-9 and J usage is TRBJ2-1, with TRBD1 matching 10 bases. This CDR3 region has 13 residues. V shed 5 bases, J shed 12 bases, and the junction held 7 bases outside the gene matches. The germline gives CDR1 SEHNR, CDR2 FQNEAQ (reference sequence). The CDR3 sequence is CASSPDRGRRQFF. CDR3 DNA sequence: TGTGCCAGCAGCCCGGACAGGGGGAGAAGGCAGTTCTTC.

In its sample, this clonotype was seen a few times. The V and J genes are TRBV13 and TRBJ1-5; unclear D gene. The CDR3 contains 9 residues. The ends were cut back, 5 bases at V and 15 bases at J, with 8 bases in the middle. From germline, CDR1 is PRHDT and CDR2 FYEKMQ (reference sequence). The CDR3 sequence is CASSPPRHF. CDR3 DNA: TGTGCCAGCAGCCCACCTCGGCATTTT. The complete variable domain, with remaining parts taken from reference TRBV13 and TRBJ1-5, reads AAGVIQSPRHLIKEKRETATLKCYPIPRHDTVYWYQQGPGQDPQFLISFYEKMQSDKGSIPDRFSAQQFSDYHSELNMSSLELGDSALYFCASSPPRHFGDGTRLSIL.

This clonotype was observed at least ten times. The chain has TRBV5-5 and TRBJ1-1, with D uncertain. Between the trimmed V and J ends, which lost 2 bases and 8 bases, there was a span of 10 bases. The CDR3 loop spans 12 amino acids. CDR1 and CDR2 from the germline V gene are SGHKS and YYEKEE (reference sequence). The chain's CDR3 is CASSLGRFEAFF. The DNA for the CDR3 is TGTGCCAGCAGCTTAGGACGGTTCGAAGCTTTCTTT.

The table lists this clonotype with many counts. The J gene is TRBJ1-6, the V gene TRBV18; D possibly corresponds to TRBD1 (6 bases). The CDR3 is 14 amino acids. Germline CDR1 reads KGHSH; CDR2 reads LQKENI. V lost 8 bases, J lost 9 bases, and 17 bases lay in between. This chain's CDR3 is CASTPTTGGSPLHF. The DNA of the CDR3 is TGTGCCAGCACTCCTACGACAGGAGGTTCACCCCTCCACTTT.

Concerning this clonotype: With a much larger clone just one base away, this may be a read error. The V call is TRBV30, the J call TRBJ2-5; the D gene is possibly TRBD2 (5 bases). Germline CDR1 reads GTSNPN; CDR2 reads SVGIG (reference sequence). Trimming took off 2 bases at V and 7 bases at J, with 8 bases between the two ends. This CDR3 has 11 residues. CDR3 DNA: TGTGCCTGGAGTAATGGAGGGACCCAGTACTTC. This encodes CAWSNGGTQYF.

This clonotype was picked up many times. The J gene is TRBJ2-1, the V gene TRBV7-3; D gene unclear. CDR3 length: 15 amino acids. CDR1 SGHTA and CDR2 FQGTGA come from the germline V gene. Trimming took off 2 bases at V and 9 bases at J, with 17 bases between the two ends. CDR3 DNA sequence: TGTGCCAGCAGCTTATTGGGTAGTAGTCGGGTTGAGCAGTTCTTC. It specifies CASSLLGSSRVEQFF.

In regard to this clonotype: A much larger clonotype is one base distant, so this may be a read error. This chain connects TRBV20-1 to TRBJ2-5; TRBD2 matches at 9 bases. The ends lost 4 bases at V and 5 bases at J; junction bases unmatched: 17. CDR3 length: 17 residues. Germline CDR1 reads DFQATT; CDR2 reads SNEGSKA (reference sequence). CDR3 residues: CSATRLAEGNRGETQYF. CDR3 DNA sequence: TGCAGTGCTACAAGACTAGCGGAAGGGAACCGTGGGGAGACCCAGTACTTC.

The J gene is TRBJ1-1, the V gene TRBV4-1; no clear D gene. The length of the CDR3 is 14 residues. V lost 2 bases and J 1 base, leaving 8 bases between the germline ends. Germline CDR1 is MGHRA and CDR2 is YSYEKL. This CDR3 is CASSQTAANTEAFF. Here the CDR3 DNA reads TGCGCCAGCAGCCAAACGGCAGCGAACACTGAAGCTTTCTTT.